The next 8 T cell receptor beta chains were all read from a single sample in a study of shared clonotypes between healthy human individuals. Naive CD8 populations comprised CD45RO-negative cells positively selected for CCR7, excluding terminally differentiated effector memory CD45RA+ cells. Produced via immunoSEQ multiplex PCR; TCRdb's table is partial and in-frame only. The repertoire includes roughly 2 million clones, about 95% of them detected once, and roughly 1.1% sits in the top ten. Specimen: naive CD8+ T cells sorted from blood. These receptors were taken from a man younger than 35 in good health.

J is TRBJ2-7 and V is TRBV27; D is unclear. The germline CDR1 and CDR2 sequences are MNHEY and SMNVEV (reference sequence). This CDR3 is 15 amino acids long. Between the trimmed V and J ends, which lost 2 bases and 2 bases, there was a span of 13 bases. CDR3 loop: CASSLAWVSPYEQYF. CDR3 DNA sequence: TGTGCCAGCAGTTTAGCTTGGGTTTCCCCCTACGAGCAGTACTTC.

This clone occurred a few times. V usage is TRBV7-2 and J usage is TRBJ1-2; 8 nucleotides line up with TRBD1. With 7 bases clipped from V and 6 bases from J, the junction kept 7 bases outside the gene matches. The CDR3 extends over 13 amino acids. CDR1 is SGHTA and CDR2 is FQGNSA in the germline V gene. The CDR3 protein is CASIATGVDGYTF. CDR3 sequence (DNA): TGTGCCAGCATAGCGACAGGGGTAGATGGCTACACCTTC. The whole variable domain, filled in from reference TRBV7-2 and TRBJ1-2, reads GAGVSQSPSNKVTEKGKDVELRCDPISGHTALYWYRQSLGQGLEFLIYFQGNSAPDKSGLPSDRFSAERTGGSVSTLTIQRTQQEDSAVYLCASIATGVDGYTFGSGTRLTVV.

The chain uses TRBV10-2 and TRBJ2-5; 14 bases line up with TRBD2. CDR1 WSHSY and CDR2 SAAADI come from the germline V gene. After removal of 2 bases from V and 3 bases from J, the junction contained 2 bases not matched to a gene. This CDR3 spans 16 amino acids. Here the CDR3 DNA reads TGCGCCAGCAGTGAGAGACTAGCGGGGGGGAAAGAGACCCAGTACTTC. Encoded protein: CASSERLAGGKETQYF.

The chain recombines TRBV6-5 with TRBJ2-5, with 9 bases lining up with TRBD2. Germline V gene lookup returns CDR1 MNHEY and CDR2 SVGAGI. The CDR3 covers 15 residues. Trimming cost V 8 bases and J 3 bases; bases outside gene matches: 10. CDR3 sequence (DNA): TGTGCCAGCGGGCGGGAGGGACGATTAGAAGAGACCCAGTACTTC. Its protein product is CASGREGRLEETQYF.

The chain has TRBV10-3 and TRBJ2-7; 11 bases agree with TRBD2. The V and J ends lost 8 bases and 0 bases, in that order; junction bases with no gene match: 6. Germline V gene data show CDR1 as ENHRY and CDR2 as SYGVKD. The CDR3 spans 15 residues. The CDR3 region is CAIGFGTSGSYEQYF. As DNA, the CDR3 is TGTGCCATCGGTTTCGGGACTAGCGGCTCCTACGAGCAGTACTTC.

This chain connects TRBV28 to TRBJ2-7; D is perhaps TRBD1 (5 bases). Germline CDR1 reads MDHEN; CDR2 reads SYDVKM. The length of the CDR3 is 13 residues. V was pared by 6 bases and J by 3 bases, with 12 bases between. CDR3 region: CASRDKGNYEQYF. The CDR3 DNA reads TGTGCCAGCAGGGACAAAGGAAACTACGAGCAGTACTTC.

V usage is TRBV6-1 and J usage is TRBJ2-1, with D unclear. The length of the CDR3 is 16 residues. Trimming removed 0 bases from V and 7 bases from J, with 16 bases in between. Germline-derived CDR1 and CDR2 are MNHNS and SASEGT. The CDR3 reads CASSEAWVAGRNEQFF. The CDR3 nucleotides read TGTGCCAGCAGTGAAGCATGGGTGGCCGGGCGGAATGAGCAGTTCTTC.

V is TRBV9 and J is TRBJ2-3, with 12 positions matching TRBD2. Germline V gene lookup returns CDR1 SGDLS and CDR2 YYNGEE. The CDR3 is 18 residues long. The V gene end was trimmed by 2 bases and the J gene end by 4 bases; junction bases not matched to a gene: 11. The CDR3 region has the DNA TGTGCCAGCAGCGTTTCTGGGCTAGCGGGAGGGGTAGCAGATACGCAGTATTTT. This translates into CASSVSGLAGGVADTQYF.